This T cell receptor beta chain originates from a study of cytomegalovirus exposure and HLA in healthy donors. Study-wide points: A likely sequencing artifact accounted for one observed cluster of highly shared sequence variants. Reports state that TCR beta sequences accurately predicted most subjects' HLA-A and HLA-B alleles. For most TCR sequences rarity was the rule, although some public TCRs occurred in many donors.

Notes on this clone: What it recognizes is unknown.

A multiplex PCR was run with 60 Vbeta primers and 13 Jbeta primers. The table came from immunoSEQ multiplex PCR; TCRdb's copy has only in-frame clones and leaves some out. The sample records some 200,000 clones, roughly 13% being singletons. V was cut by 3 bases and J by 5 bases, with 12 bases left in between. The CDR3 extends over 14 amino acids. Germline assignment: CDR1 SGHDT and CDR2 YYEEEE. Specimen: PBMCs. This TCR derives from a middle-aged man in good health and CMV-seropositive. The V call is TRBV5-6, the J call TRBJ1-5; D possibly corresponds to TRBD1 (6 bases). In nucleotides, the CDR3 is TGTGCCAGCAGCTGGGGGCAGGGCGATCAGCCCCAGCATTTT. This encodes CASSWGQGDQPQHF.